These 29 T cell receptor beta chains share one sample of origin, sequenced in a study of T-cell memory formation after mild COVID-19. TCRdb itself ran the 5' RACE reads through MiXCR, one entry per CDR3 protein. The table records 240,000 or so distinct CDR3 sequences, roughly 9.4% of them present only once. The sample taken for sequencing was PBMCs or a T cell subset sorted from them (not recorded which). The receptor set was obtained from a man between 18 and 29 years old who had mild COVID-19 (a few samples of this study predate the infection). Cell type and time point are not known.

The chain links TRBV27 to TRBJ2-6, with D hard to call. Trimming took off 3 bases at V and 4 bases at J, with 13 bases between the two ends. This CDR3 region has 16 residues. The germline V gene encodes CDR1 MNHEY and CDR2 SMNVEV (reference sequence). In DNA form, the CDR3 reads TGTGCCAGCAGTTTCTTCTCCTCGTTAGGGGCCAACGTCCTGACTTTC. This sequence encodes CASSFFSSLGANVLTF. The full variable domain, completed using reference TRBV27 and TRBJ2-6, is EAQVTQNPRYLITVTGKKLTVTCSQNMNHEYMSWYRQDPGLGLRQIYYSMNVEVTDKGDVPEGYKVSRKEKRNFPLILESPSPNQTSLYFCASSFFSSLGANVLTFGAGSRLTVL.

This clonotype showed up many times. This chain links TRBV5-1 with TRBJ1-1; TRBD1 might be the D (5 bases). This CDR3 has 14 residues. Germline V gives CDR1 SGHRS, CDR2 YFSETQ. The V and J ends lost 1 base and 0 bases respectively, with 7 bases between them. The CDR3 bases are TGCGCCAGCAGCTTGTGGGGGGTGAACACTGAAGCTTTCTTT. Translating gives CASSLWGVNTEAFF.

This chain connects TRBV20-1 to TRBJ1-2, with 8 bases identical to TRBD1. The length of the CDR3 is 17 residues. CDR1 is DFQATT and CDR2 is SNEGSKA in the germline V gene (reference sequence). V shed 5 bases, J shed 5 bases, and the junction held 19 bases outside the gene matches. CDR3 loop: CSADGTGGGASGYGYTF. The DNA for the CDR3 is TGCAGTGCTGATGGGACAGGCGGCGGTGCCTCCGGATATGGCTACACCTTC.

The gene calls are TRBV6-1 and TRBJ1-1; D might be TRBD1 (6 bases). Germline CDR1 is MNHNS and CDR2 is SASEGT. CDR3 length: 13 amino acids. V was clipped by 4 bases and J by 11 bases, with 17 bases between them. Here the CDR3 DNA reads TGTGCCAGCAGTGCCCTGGACAGTACTATGGCTTTCTTT. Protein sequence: CASSALDSTMAFF.

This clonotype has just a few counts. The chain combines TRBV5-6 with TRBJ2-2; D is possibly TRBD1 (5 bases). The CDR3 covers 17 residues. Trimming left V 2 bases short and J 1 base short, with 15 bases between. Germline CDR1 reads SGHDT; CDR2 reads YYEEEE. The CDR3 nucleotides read TGTGCCAGCAGCTTTATGGCAGGGATTCGGAACACCGGGGAGCTGTTTTTT. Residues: CASSFMAGIRNTGELFF.

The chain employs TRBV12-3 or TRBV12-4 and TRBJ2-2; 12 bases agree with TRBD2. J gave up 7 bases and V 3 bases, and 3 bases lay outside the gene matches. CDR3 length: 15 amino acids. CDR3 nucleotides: TGTGCCAGCAGTTTTACTAGCGGGGGGTTCGGGGAGCTGTTTTTT. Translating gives CASSFTSGGFGELFF.

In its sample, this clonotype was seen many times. The chain's CDR3 is CASSQELRGAVTGELFF. In nucleotides, the CDR3 is TGTGCCAGCAGCCAAGAGTTGCGGGGGGCGGTCACCGGGGAGCTGTTTTTT. V is TRBV4-2 and J is TRBJ2-2, with 8 bases fitting TRBD2. This CDR3 has 17 residues. The junction had 7 bases not matched to a gene; V was cut back by 0 bases and J by 4 bases. CDR1 LGHNA and CDR2 YNFKEQ come from the germline V gene.

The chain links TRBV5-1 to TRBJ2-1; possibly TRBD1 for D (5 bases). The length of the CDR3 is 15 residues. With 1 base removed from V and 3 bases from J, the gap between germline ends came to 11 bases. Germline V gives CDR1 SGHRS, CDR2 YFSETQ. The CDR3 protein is CASSLSEQGYNEQFF. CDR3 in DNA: TGCGCCAGCAGCTTGAGTGAGCAGGGCTACAATGAGCAGTTCTTC.

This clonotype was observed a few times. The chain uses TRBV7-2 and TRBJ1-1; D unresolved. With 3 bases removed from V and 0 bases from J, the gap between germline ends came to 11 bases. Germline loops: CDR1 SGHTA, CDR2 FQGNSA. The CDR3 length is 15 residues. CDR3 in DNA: TGTGCCAGCAGCTTGGCTCTCACACTGAACACTGAAGCTTTCTTT. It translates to CASSLALTLNTEAFF.

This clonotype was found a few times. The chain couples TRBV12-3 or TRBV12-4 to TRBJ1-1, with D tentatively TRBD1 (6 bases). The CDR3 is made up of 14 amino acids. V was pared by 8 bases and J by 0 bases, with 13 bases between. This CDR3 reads CASGGHVLNTEAFF. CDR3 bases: TGTGCCAGCGGGGGACACGTCCTGAACACTGAAGCTTTCTTT.

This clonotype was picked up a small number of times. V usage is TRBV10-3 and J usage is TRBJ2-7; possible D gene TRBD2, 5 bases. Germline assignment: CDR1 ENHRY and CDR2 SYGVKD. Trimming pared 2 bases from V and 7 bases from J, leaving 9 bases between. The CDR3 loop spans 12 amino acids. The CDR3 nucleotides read TGTGCCATCAGTGAGCCTAGGAGGGAGCAGTACTTC. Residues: CAISEPRREQYF.

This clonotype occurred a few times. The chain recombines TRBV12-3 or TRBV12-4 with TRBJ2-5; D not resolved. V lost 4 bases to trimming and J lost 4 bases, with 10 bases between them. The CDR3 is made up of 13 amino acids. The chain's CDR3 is CASSSTRRETQYF. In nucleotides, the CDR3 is TGTGCCAGCAGTTCCACCCGAAGAGAGACCCAGTACTTC.

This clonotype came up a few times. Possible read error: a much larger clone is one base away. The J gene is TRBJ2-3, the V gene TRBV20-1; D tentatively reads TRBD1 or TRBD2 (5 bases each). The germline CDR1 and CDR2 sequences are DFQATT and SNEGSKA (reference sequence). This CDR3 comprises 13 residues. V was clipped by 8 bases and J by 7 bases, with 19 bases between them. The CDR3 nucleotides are TGCAGTCCCCGGGACGAAACTGACTATACGCAGTATTTT. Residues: CSPRDETDYTQYF.

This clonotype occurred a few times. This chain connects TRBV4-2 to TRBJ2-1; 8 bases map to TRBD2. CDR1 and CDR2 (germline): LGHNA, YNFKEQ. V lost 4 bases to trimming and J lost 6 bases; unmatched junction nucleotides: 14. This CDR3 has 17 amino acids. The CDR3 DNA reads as TGTGCCAGCAGCCGGGAAGGAGGCGGGGGGATGGGCAATGAGCAGTTCTTC. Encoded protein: CASSREGGGGMGNEQFF.

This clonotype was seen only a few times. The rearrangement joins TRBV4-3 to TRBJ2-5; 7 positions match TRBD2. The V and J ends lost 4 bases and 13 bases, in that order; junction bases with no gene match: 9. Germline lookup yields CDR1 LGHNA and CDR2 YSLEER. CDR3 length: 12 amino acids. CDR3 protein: CASSPRDSGGYF. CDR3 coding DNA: TGCGCCAGCAGCCCCCGGGACTCGGGGGGGTACTTC.

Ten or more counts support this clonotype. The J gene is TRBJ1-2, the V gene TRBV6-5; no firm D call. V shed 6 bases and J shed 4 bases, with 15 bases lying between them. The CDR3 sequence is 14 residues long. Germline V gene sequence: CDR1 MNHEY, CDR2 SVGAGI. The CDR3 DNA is TGTGCCAGCAGCTTGTCCCGGGCCCCCTATGGCTACACCTTC. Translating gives CASSLSRAPYGYTF.

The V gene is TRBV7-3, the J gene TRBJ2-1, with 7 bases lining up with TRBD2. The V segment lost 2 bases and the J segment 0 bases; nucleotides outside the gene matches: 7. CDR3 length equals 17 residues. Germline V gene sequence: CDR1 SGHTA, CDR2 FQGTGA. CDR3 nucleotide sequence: TGTGCCAGCAGCTTAGCTTCTAGCGGAGGCTCCTACAATGAGCAGTTCTTC. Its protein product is CASSLASSGGSYNEQFF.

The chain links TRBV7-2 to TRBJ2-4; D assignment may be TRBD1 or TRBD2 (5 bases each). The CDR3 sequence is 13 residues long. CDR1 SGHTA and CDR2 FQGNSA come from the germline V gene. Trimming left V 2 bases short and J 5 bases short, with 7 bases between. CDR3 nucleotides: TGTGCCAGCAGCTTAAGAGGGGAAAACATTCAGTACTTC. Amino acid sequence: CASSLRGENIQYF.

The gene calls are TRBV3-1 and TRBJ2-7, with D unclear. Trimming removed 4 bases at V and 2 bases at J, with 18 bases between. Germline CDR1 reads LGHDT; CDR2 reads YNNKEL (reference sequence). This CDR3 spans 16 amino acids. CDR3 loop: CASSPPSPGTAYEQYF. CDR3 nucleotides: TGTGCCAGCAGCCCACCCTCCCCAGGAACCGCCTACGAGCAGTACTTC.

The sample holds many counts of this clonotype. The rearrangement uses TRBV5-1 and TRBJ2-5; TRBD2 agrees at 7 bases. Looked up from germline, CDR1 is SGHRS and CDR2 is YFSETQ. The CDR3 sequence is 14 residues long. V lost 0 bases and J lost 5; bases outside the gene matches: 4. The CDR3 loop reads CASSLESRGETQYF. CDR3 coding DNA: TGCGCCAGCAGCTTGGAATCGCGGGGGGAGACCCAGTACTTC.

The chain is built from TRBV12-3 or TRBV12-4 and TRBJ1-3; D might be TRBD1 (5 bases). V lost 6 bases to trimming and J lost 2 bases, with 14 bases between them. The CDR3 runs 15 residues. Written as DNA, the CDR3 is TGTGCCAGCAGGCCCTGGGGCAAGACTGGAAACACCATATATTTT. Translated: CASRPWGKTGNTIYF.

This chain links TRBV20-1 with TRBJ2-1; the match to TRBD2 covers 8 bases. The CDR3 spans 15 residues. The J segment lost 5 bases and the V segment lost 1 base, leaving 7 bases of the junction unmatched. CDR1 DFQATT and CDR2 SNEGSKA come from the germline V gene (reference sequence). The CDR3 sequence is CSARARGARNNEQFF. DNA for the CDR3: TGCAGTGCTAGAGCGCGGGGGGCGCGTAACAATGAGCAGTTCTTC.

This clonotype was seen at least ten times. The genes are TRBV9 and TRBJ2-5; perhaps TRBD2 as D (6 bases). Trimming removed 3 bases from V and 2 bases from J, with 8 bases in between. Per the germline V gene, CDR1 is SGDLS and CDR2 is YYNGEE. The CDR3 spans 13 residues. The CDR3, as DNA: TGTGCCAGCAGCGCCGGGACTCAAGAGACCCAGTACTTC. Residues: CASSAGTQETQYF. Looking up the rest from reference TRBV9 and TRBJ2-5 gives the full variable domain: DSGVTQTPKHLITATGQRVTLRCSPRSGDLSVYWYQQSLDQGLQFLIQYYNGEERAKGNILERFSAQQFPDLHSELNLSSLELGDSALYFCASSAGTQETQYFGPGTRLLVL.

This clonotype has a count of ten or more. The CDR3 loop reads CASSFSGANVLTF. The CDR3 DNA follows: TGCGCCAGCAGCTTCTCTGGGGCCAACGTCCTGACTTTC. The chain recombines TRBV5-1 with TRBJ2-6, with D unresolved. The CDR3 consists of 13 residues. The germline CDR1 and CDR2 sequences are SGHRS and YFSETQ. Between the trimmed V and J ends, which lost 2 bases and 0 bases, there was a span of 0 bases. Full variable domain (rest looked up from reference TRBV5-1 and TRBJ2-6): KAGVTQTPRYLIKTRGQQVTLSCSPISGHRSVSWYQQTPGQGLQFLFEYFSETQRNKGNFPGRFSGRQFSNSRSEMNVSTLELGDSALYLCASSFSGANVLTFGAGSRLTVL.

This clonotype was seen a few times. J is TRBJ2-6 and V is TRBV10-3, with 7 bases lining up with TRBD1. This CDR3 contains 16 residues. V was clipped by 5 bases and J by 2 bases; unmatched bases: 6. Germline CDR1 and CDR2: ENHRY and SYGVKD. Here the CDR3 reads CAISRQGFPGANVLTF. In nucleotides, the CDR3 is TGTGCCATCAGTCGACAGGGTTTTCCTGGGGCCAACGTCCTGACTTTC.

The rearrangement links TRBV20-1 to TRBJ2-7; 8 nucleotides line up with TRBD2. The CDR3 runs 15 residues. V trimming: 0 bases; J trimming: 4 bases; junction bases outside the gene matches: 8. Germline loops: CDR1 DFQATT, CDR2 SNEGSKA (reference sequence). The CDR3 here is CSARDLRGDPYEQYF. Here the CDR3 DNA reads TGCAGTGCTAGAGATCTGCGGGGGGACCCATACGAGCAGTACTTC.

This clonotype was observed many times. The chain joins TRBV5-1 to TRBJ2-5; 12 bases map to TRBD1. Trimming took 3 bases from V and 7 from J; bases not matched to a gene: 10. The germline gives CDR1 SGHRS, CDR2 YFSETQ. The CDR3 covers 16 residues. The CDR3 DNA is TGCGCCAGCAGCTGGGATCCGGGACAGGGGGCTGGGACCCAGTACTTC. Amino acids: CASSWDPGQGAGTQYF.

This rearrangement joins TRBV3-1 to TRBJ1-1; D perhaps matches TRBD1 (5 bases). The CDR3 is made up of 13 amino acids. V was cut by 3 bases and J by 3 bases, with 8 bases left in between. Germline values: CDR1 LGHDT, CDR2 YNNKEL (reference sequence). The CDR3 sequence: CASSQVRDTEAFF. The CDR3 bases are TGTGCCAGCAGCCAGGTCAGGGACACTGAAGCTTTCTTT.

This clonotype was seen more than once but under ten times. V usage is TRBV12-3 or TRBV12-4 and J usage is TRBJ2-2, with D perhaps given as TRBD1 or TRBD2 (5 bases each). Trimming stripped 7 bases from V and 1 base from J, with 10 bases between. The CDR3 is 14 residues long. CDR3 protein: CASNFGGNTGELFF. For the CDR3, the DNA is TGTGCCAGCAACTTTGGGGGGAACACCGGGGAGCTGTTTTTT.